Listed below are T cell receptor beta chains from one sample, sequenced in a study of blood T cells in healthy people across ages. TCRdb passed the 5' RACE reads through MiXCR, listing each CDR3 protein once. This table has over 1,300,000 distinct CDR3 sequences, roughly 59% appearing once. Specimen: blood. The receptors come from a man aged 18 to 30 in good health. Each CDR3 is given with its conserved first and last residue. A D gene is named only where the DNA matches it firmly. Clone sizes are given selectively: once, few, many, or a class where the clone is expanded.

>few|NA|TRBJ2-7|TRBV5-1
TGCGCCAGCTCGCTGACACTAGCAAGAGTCCGGGAGCAGTACTTC
CASSLTLARVREQYF
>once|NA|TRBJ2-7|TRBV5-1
TGCGCCAGCAGCTTGGCAGGGGTGTTCGACGAGCAGTACTTC
CASSLAGVFDEQYF
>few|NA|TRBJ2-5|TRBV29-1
TGCAGCGTAGGGTACCAAGAGACCCAGTACTTC
CSVGYQETQYF
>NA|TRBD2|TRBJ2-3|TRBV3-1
TGTGCCAGCAGCCAAGGACGACTAGCGGGGGGCCCTAGCACAGATACGCAGTATTTT
CASSQGRLAGGPSTDTQYF
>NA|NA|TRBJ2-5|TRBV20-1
TGCAGTGTCGCTACCTTTTTTAAGAACCAAGAGACCCAGTACTTC
CSVATFFKNQETQYF
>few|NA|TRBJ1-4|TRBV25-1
TGTGCCAGCAGTGAATTAAGAGATAATGAAAAACTGTTTTTT
CASSELRDNEKLFF
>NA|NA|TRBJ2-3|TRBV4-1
TGCGCCAGCAGCCAAGGGAACGGAGCTAGCACAGATACGCAGTATTTT
CASSQGNGASTDTQYF
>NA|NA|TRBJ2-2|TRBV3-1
TGTGCCAGCAGCACCCTTACGAACACCGGGGAGCTGTTTTTT
CASSTLTNTGELFF
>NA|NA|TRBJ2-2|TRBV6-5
TGTGCCAGCAGTTATGACTACACCGGGGAGCTGTTTTTT
CASSYDYTGELFF
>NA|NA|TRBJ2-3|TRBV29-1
TGCAGCGTCGCGCCCGTCCCGCAGCTCACAGATACGCAGTATTTT
CSVAPVPQLTDTQYF
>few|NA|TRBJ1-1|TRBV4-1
TGCGCCAGCAGCCAAGATGGTCAGGGCAGGAGGAACACCGAAGCTTTCTTT
CASSQDGQGRRNTEAFF
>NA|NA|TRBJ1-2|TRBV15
TGTGCCACCAGTCTAACCAGGGTATCCGGCTACACCTTC
CATSLTRVSGYTF
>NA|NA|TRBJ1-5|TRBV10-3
TGTGCCATCAGTGAGGTAGGGATGAGCAATCAGCCCCAGCATTTT
CAISEVGMSNQPQHF
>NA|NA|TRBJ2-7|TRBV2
TGTGCCAGCAGGTATAACCCCCTCTACGAGCAGTACTTC
CASRYNPLYEQYF
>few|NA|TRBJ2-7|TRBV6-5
TGTGCCAGCATGAAAGGGTCCGGCGAGCAGTACTTC
CASMKGSGEQYF
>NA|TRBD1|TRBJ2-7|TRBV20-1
TGCAGTGCTACTCCCCACGGGACAGTGCCCTACGAGCAGTACTTC
CSATPHGTVPYEQYF
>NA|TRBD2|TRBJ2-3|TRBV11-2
TGTGCCAGCAGCTTAGTCTCTGGGACTAGGCCCACAGATACGCAGTATTTT
CASSLVSGTRPTDTQYF
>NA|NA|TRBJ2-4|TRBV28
TGTGCCAGCAGTACGATGGGGCGGAACATTCAGTACTTC
CASSTMGRNIQYF
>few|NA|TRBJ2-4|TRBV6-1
TGTGCCAGCACTAAGAACGGGGAAAACATTCAGTACTTC
CASTKNGENIQYF
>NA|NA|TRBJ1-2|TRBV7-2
TGTGCCAGCAGCCCCCAACACTGGCAGGGCTACACCTTC
CASSPQHWQGYTF
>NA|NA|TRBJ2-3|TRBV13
TGTGCCAGCAGCTTTGGGTGGGATACGCAGTATTTT
CASSFGWDTQYF
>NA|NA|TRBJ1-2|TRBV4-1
TGCGCCAGCAGCCAAGCTATTGGCAGCTACTATGGCTACACCTTC
CASSQAIGSYYGYTF
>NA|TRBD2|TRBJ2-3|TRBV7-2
TGTGCCAGCAGCCTTATAGCGGGGGGGCCAGCAGATACGCAGTATTTT
CASSLIAGGPADTQYF
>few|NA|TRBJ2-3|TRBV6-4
TGTGCCAGCAGTGACGGGGCAGATACGCAGTATTTT
CASSDGADTQYF
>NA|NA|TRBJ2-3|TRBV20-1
TGCAGTGCCGAGTCGGGAGATACGCAGTATTTT
CSAESGDTQYF
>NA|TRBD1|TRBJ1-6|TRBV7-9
TGTGCCAGCAGCTCCCCCGGGACAGGCTCTTCACCCCTCCACTTT
CASSSPGTGSSPLHF
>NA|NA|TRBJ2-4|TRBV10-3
TGTGCCATCAGTGAAACGGGATCCATAGAGCAGTACTTC
CAISETGSIEQYF
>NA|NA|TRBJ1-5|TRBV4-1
TGCGCCAGCAGCCAAGATGGCGGGGCGAGGCAGCCCCAGCATTTT
CASSQDGGARQPQHF
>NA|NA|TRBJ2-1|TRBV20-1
TGCAGTGCTAGAGTCTCGGGTGGTGAGCAGTTCTTC
CSARVSGGEQFF
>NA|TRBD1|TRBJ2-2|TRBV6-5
TGTGCCAGCACCTCAGGGGGCAGCAACACCGGGGAGCTGTTTTTT
CASTSGGSNTGELFF
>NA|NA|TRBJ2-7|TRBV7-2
TGTGCCAGCAGCCCTATGGGGAACGAGCAGTACTTC
CASSPMGNEQYF
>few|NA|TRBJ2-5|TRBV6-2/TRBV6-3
TGTGCCAGCAGTTACTCCCCCACTAGGTCCCAAGAGACCCAGTACTTC
CASSYSPTRSQETQYF
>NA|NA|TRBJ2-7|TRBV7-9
TGTGCCAGCAGCAGAACAGGTACAGACTACGAGCAGTACTTC
CASSRTGTDYEQYF
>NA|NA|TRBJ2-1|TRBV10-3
TGTGCCATCAGGCCTTCTAGGGGTATTTCCTACAATGAGCAGTTCTTC
CAIRPSRGISYNEQFF
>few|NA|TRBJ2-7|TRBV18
TGTGCCAGCTCACCATCGGACAGACCCAACTACGAGCAGTACTTC
CASSPSDRPNYEQYF
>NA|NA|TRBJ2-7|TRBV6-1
TGTGCCAGCAGTGACTTTTCAGGGGCCTACGAGCAGTACTTC
CASSDFSGAYEQYF
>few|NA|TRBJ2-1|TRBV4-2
TGTGCCAGCAGCCAAGTTTCTGGCGGGCCTGAGCAGTTCTTC
CASSQVSGGPEQFF
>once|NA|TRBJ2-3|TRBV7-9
TGTGCCAGCAGCGCCATGGGGGATACGCAGTATTTT
CASSAMGDTQYF
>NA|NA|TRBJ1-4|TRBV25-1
TGTGCCAGCAGTGAATATCAAGGCCCGAATGAAAAACTGTTTTTT
CASSEYQGPNEKLFF
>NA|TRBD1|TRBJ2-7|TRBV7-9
TGTGCCAGCAGCTTGCCTTTTACAGGGGTTGGCTACGAGCAGTACTTC
CASSLPFTGVGYEQYF
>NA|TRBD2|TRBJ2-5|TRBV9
TGTGCCAGCAGCGTAGTGAGCGGGGACCAAGAGACCCAGTACTTC
CASSVVSGDQETQYF
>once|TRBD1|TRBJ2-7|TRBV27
TGTGCCCCCAGCCTCCGGGACAGGGAGACCTACGAGCAGTACTTC
CAPSLRDRETYEQYF
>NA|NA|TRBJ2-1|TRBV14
TGTGCCAGCAGCCAAGTTGACAGCTCCTACAATGAGCAGTTCTTC
CASSQVDSSYNEQFF
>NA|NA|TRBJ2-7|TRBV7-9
TGTGCCAGCAGCATCGTATACGGCTACGAGCAGTACTTC
CASSIVYGYEQYF
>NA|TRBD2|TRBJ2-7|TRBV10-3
TGTGCCACCAGGAGCGGGGGGAGCCCCTCCTACGAGCAGTACTTC
CATRSGGSPSYEQYF
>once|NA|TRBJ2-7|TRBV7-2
TGTGCCAGCAGCCGTTCAGCCATATACGAGCAGTACTTC
CASSRSAIYEQYF
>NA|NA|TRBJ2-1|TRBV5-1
TGCGCCAGCAGCTTAGGCTCGGTTAACAATGAGCAGTTCTTC
CASSLGSVNNEQFF
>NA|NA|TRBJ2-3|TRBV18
TGTGCCAGCTCACCACGTCGCGGTTTTAGCACAGATACGCAGTATTTT
CASSPRRGFSTDTQYF
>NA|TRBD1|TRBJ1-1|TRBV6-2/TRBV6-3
TGCGCCAGCAGTCGACAGGGGGCTGAAGCTTTCTTT
CASSRQGAEAFF
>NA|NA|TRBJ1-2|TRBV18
TGTGCCAGCTCGCCATGGACCGATCCGGATGGCTACACCTTC
CASSPWTDPDGYTF
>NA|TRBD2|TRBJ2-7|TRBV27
TGTGCCAGCAATCCCGTGGGAGCGGGGACGCACGAGCAGTACTTC
CASNPVGAGTHEQYF